The sequence of this TCR beta chain was determined in a study of blood T cell repertoires in COVID-19. Study context: The samples span acute and convalescent COVID-19 from the United States, Italy and Spain. PBMCs, B-cell-depleted T cells, or T cells were the source of the cDNA or gDNA that made up the material.

The CDR3 loop spans 13 amino acids. V lost 7 bases to trimming and J lost 2 bases, with 13 bases between them. Looked up from germline, CDR1 is SQVTM and CDR2 is ANQGSEA. One Seattle source followed patients from active infection through their disease course. Method: immunoSEQ multiplex PCR; TCRdb's copy keeps in-frame clones and lacks some. Among fewer than 350,000 clones listed, around 90% were seen once. Sample: peripheral blood. The receptor's source is a woman aged 30 to 39 with COVID-19, enrolled during active disease. V and J are TRBV29-1 and TRBJ2-3; tentative D call: TRBD2 (7 bases). The CDR3 protein is CSAKGGFTDTQYF. The CDR3 bases are TGCAGCGCGAAGGGGGGGTTCACAGATACGCAGTATTTT.